The T cell receptor (beta chain) described here comes from a study of control samples from healthy donors and cancer patients. Per germline, CDR1 SGHRS and CDR2 YFSETQ. CDR3 length: 16 amino acids. Trimming shortened V by 0 bases and J by 4 bases, and 16 bases separated the two germline ends. Generated by immunoSEQ multiplex PCR, the TCRdb table keeps only in-frame clones and is missing some. The data show around 100,000 clones, 90% seen once. This clonotype originated in a woman between 18 and 29 years old in good health. The chain carries TRBV5-1 and TRBJ1-2; weak D call: TRBD1 (5 bases). Material for sequencing was blood. In DNA form, the CDR3 reads TGCGCCAGCAGCTTGGTTCCGGGGGGACTCTTCTATGGCTACACCTTC. Translating gives CASSLVPGGLFYGYTF.